The 14 T cell receptor beta chains reported below all come from one sample, sequenced in a study of shared clonotypes between healthy human individuals. Here immunoSEQ multiplex PCR was the method, and the copy in TCRdb shows in-frame clones only, minus some. Of under 2.5 million clones in the sample, around 90% were seen once. Sequences were obtained from naive CD4+ T cells from PBMCs. The subset here: CD45RA+ positively selected. The receptors derive from a man aged 18 to 30 in good health. Some clones in this sample may be carry-over from other donors' samples.

The V and J genes are TRBV7-8 and TRBJ2-7; 8 positions agree with TRBD2. The trim removed 3 bases at V and 3 bases at J, leaving 7 bases unmatched. Germline V gives CDR1 SGHVS, CDR2 FQNEAQ. The CDR3 length is 15 residues. The CDR3 protein is CASSLAPGGGYEQYF. CDR3 sequence (DNA): TGTGCCAGCAGCTTGGCCCCCGGGGGGGGCTACGAGCAGTACTTC.

This rearrangement joins TRBV2 to TRBJ2-7, with TRBD2 matching over 9 bases. Germline CDR1 and CDR2: SNHLY and FYNNEI. Germline trimming cut 7 bases from V and 6 bases from J; bases unmatched to any gene: 13. The CDR3 consists of 15 residues. This chain's CDR3 is CASKNSGGRGVEQYF. In DNA form, the CDR3 reads TGTGCCAGCAAAAATAGCGGGGGCCGAGGTGTCGAGCAGTACTTC.

V and J are TRBV29-1 and TRBJ1-1, with D possibly matching TRBD1 (5 bases). This CDR3 region has 12 residues. CDR1 SQVTM and CDR2 ANQGSEA come from the germline V gene. V dropped 7 bases and J dropped 1 base, with 10 bases sitting between them. The CDR3 sequence: CSADTQNTEAFF. The CDR3 coding sequence is TGCAGCGCGGACACCCAGAACACTGAAGCTTTCTTT.

V usage is TRBV7-2 and J usage is TRBJ2-5, with 7 bases lining up with TRBD2. After removal of 1 base from V and 5 bases from J, the junction contained 7 bases not matched to a gene. The CDR3 loop spans 15 amino acids. Germline V gives CDR1 SGHTA, CDR2 FQGNSA. This chain's CDR3 is CASSLEGGPYETQYF. CDR3 sequence (DNA): TGTGCCAGCAGCTTAGAGGGAGGGCCTTATGAGACCCAGTACTTC.

The V and J genes are TRBV6-4 and TRBJ2-3, with unresolved D. Trimming removed 3 bases from V and 2 bases from J, with 9 bases in between. The CDR3 consists of 14 residues. CDR1 is MRHNA, CDR2 SNTAGT, per germline. The CDR3 loop is CASSESISTDTQYF. CDR3 in DNA: TGTGCCAGCAGTGAGAGCATCTCCACAGATACGCAGTATTTT.

The rearrangement joins TRBV28 to TRBJ2-7; either TRBD1 or TRBD2 may fit D (7 bases each). Between the trimmed V and J ends, which lost 3 bases and 2 bases, there was a span of 14 bases. Germline assignment: CDR1 MDHEN and CDR2 SYDVKM. The CDR3 loop spans 15 amino acids. The CDR3 DNA is TGTGCCAGCAGTTTGGGAGGGACAGAAGCCTACGAGCAGTACTTC. Encoded protein: CASSLGGTEAYEQYF.

The CDR3 sequence: CASSPWGGEKLFF. In nucleotides, the CDR3 is TGTGCCAGCAGTCCCTGGGGGGGTGAAAAACTGTTTTTT. This chain uses TRBV25-1 with TRBJ1-4, with D perhaps matching TRBD1 (5 bases). Germline CDR1 reads MGHDK; CDR2 reads SYGVNS. V was shortened by 5 bases and J by 7 bases, with 11 bases between the two germline ends. This CDR3 comprises 13 residues. The full variable domain, rest sourced from reference TRBV25-1 and TRBJ1-4, is EADIYQTPRYLVIGTGKKITLECSQTMGHDKMYWYQQDPGMELHLIHYSYGVNSTEKGDLSSESTVSRIRTEHFPLTLESARPSHTSQYLCASSPWGGEKLFFGSGTQLSVL.

This sequence joins TRBV9 and TRBJ1-4; no definite D call. Germline V CDR1 and CDR2: SGDLS, YYNGEE. Trimming took off 3 bases at V and 7 bases at J, with 13 bases between the two ends. This CDR3 region has 14 residues. The CDR3 reads CASSATLGGEKLFF. The DNA of the CDR3 is TGTGCCAGCAGCGCGACCCTGGGAGGTGAAAAACTGTTTTTT.

V is TRBV7-2 and J is TRBJ2-5, with TRBD2 as a possible D gene (6 bases). The CDR3 runs to 12 residues. Germline CDR1 is SGHTA and CDR2 is FQGNSA. V gave up 1 base and J gave up 8 bases, with 8 bases separating them. The CDR3 DNA follows: TGTGCCAGCAGCTTAGTGGGGGGAACCCAGTACTTC. Its protein product is CASSLVGGTQYF.

In this sample, this clone turned up once. J is TRBJ1-2 and V is TRBV11-2; D not certain. The germline CDR1 and CDR2 sequences are SGHAT and FQNNGV. Trimming took off 5 bases at V and 0 bases at J, with 7 bases between the two ends. The CDR3 has 13 amino acids. As DNA, the CDR3 is TGTGCCAGCAGCCAGACACCTAACTATGGCTACACCTTC. It codes for CASSQTPNYGYTF. Full variable domain (outside the CDR3, taken from reference TRBV11-2 and TRBJ1-2): EAGVAQSPRYKIIEKRQSVAFWCNPISGHATLYWYQQILGQGPKLLIQFQNNGVVDDSQLPKDRFSAERLKGVDSTLKIQPAKLEDSAVYLCASSQTPNYGYTFGSGTRLTVV.

The rearrangement uses TRBV7-8 and TRBJ1-2; no firm D call. Germline V CDR1 and CDR2: SGHVS, FQNEAQ. This CDR3 has 15 amino acids. V was shortened by 1 base and J by 8 bases, with 17 bases between the two germline ends. The CDR3 DNA reads TGTGCCAGCAGCTTAGGTCGTTTACCGGGGAGCGGCTACACCTTC. It yields the protein CASSLGRLPGSGYTF.

The chain is built from TRBV11-1 and TRBJ2-7; 7 nucleotides align to TRBD1. The junction had 23 bases not matched to a gene; V was cut back by 5 bases and J by 4 bases. This CDR3 has 19 amino acids. CDR1 SGHAT and CDR2 FQDESV come from the germline V gene (reference sequence). CDR3: CASSPLHGTVSQIGYEQYF. The CDR3 region has the DNA TGTGCCAGCAGCCCCCTACACGGGACAGTTTCGCAAATTGGGTACGAGCAGTACTTC.

V usage is TRBV28 and J usage is TRBJ1-3; no clear D gene. Germline CDR1 is MDHEN and CDR2 is SYDVKM. V lost 6 bases and J lost 5, with 2 bases in between. The CDR3 totals 10 residues. CDR3 loop: CASRRNTIYF. The CDR3 nucleotides are TGTGCCAGCAGGAGAAACACCATATATTTT.

Comments on this clone: Other DNA sequences in this specimen translate into the identical CDR3. The chain recombines TRBV6-5 with TRBJ2-5; the match to TRBD1 covers 7 bases. Germline loops: CDR1 MNHEY, CDR2 SVGAGI. The CDR3 has 13 amino acids. Losses at the gene ends were 6 bases for V and 2 bases for J; bases not matched to a gene: 3. In DNA form, the CDR3 reads TGTGCCAGCAGACCGACAGGGCAAGAGACCCAGTACTTC. Encoded protein: CASRPTGQETQYF.